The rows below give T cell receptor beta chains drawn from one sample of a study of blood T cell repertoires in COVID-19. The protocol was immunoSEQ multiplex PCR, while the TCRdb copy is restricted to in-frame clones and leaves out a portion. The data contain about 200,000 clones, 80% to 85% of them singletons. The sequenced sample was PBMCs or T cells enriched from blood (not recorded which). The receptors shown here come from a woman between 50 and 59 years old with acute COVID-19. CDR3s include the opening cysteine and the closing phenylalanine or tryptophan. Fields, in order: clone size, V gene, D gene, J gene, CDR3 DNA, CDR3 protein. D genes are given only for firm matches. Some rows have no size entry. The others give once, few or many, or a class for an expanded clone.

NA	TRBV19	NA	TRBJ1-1	TGTGCCAGTAGCGAACCAGGGCAGAAAGCTTTCTTT	CASSEPGQKAFF
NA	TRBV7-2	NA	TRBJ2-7	TGTGCCAGCAGCGCCGGTCATAGCTCCTACGAGCAGTACTTC	CASSAGHSSYEQYF
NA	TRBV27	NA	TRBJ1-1	TGTGCCAGCAGTTCATACAGGGCGGGGAACACTGAAGCTTTCTTT	CASSSYRAGNTEAFF
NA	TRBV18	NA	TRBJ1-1	TGTGCCAGCTCACGTTCAGCAGGGGCGAACACTGAAGCTTTCTTT	CASSRSAGANTEAFF
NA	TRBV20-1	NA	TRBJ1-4	TGCAGTGCTAGTACGGGGGCAACTAATGAAAAACTGTTTTTT	CSASTGATNEKLFF
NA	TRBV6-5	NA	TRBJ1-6	TGTGCCAGCACGGGGAGGTCCTATAATTCACCCCTCCACTTT	CASTGRSYNSPLHF
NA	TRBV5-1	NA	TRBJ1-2	TGCGCCAGCAGCTTGGATGGCAGATCTTATGGCTACACCTTC	CASSLDGRSYGYTF
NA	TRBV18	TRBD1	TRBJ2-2	TGTGCCAGCTCACCATACCCGGGACAGGTGAATCCCGGGGAGCTGTTTTTT	CASSPYPGQVNPGELFF
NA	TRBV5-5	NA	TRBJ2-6	TGTGCCAGCAGCTTGGGTGGCTCCGCTTCTGGGGCCAACGTCCTGACTTTC	CASSLGGSASGANVLTF
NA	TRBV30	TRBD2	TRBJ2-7	TGTGCCTGGAGGACGACGACTAGCGGGGGCTTCGAGCAGTACTTC	CAWRTTTSGGFEQYF
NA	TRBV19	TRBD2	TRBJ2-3	TGTGCCAGTAGTATCGGGACTAGCGCTTATAGCACAGATACGCAGTATTTT	CASSIGTSAYSTDTQYF
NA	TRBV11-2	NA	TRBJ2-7	TGTGCCAGCAGCGCCAACATAGGGGGCTCCTACGAGCAGTACTTC	CASSANIGGSYEQYF
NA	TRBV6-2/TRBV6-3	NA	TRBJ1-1	TGTGCCAGCAGTTCCAATCTAGACAGTATGAACACTGAAGCTTTCTTT	CASSSNLDSMNTEAFF
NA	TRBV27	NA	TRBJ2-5	TGTGCCAGCAGTTTTAGTGAGGCTGAGACCCAGTACTTC	CASSFSEAETQYF
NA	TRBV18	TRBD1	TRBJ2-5	TGTGCCAGCTCACCATCCGGGACAGTTCAAGAGACCCAGTACTTC	CASSPSGTVQETQYF
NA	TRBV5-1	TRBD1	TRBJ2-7	TGCGCCAGCGGCATAGGGGGCAGGGATGCCTACGAGCAGTACTTC	CASGIGGRDAYEQYF
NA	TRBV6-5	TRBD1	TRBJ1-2	TGTGCCAGCACCAAATCTAAAACAGGGGATGGCTACACCTTC	CASTKSKTGDGYTF
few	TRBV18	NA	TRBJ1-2	TGTGCCAGCTCTCTTTCAGGTGGCTACACCTTC	CASSLSGGYTF
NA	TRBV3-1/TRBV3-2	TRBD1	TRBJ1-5	TGTGCCAGCAGCCGGGCGACAGGGGGCCGCAATCAGCCCCAGCATTTT	CASSRATGGRNQPQHF
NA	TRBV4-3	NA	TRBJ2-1	TGCGCCAGCAGCCAAGATCGCGGGAAACGTAATGAGCAGTTCTTC	CASSQDRGKRNEQFF
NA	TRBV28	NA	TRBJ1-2	TGTGCCAGCAGTTTACATACAAACGCTAACTATGGCTACACCTTC	CASSLHTNANYGYTF
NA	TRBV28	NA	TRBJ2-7	TGTGCCAGCAGTTTAGCTAGCGCAAGCTCCTACGAGCAGTACTTC	CASSLASASSYEQYF
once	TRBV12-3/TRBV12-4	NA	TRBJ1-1	TGTGCCAGCAGTTTCGGACTGCAGACTGAAGCTTTCTTT	CASSFGLQTEAFF
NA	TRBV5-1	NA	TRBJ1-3	TGCGCCAGCAGCGACGCAGGGCAGTCTGGAAACACCATATATTTT	CASSDAGQSGNTIYF
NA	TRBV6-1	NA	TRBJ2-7	TGTGCCAGCAGTGAAGGGCGGGAGCAGTACTTC	CASSEGREQYF